What follows is one T cell receptor beta chain and its context. This record comes from a study of blood T cell repertoires in COVID-19. Original data processing: Reference gene primer amplification in the assay estimated nucleated cell counts. The protocol was immunoSEQ multiplex PCR, while the TCRdb copy is restricted to in-frame clones and leaves out a portion. The V and J calls and clone size come from that table; D and trimming were worked out from the DNA. The sample lists approximately 200,000 clones, approximately 85% occurring once. Trimming removed 3 bases from V and 8 bases from J; junction bases left unmatched: 6. The CDR3 length is 15 residues. CDR1 and CDR2 from the germline V gene are KGHDR and SFDVKD. Participant ages covered roughly 18 to 90 years across about 25 US areas. Participants' own reports of clinical history determined their cohort assignment. Cohort 3 recovered donors had two negative PCRs, clearance, or symptom resolution.

This TCR came from a woman aged 25 to 45 who had recovered from COVID-19. Sample: PBMCs or T cells enriched from blood (not recorded which). This rearrangement joins TRBV24-1 to TRBJ1-4; 9 bases are a match to TRBD1. The CDR3 is CATSDAGQGDEKLFF. CDR3 coding DNA: TGTGCCACCAGTGATGCGGGACAGGGAGACGAAAAACTGTTTTTT.